One sample yielded the 6 T cell receptor beta chains listed below, sequenced in a study of response to subunit inactivated influenza vaccine. TCRdb passed the RT-PCR reads through MiXCR, listing each CDR3 protein once. The profile shows hundreds of thousands of distinct CDR3 sequences, around a sixth of them singletons. The sequencing here drew on PBMCs from blood, taken approximately 5 days after vaccination. Every receptor here comes from a man aged 50 or older who received an inactivated influenza vaccine.

About this clonotype: Since the CDR3 does not end with the conserved phenylalanine or tryptophan, this likely comes from a read error. The chain joins TRBV25-1 to TRBJ2-1; D may be TRBD2 (6 bases). V shed 1 base and J shed 7 bases, with 8 bases lying between them. This CDR3 contains 13 residues. Germline assignment: CDR1 MGHDK and CDR2 SYGVNS. The chain's CDR3 is CASSEWGVNEQFL. CDR3 DNA: TGTGCCAGCAGTGAATGGGGGGTTAATGAGCAGTTCCTC.

A few counts support this clonotype. A read error may produce the germline difference seen at one junction end. V gene TRBV5-1 combines with J gene TRBJ1-1; D remains ambiguous. The germline gives CDR1 SGHRS, CDR2 YFSETQ. The CDR3 spans 13 residues. In DNA form, the CDR3 reads TGCGCCAGCAGATTGGAGGACGGAGTTGAAGCTTTCTTT. Translating gives CASRLEDGVEAFF.

This chain connects TRBV7-2 to TRBJ2-1; D might be TRBD1 (6 bases). This CDR3 comprises 16 residues. Germline V gene sequence: CDR1 SGHTA, CDR2 FQGNSA. Trimming pared 4 bases from V and 2 bases from J, leaving 15 bases between. CDR3 protein: CASSSHDRRTYNEQFF. The CDR3 DNA reads TGTGCCAGCAGCTCCCATGACAGGAGGACCTACAATGAGCAGTTCTTC.

This clonotype was recorded once. The chain combines TRBV9 with TRBJ2-2; 10 nucleotides align to TRBD1. The CDR3 has 16 residues. Germline V lookup: CDR1 SGDLS, CDR2 YYNGEE. J lost 1 base, V lost 3 bases, and 3 bases had no gene match. The CDR3 loop reads CASSGGQGMNTGELFF. CDR3 DNA sequence: TGTGCCAGCAGCGGGGGACAGGGGATGAACACCGGGGAGCTGTTTTTT.

This clonotype has more than one count but fewer than ten. This chain connects TRBV5-1 to TRBJ2-7, with a tentative D call TRBD2 (5 bases). This CDR3 is 16 amino acids long. V lost 4 bases and J 3 bases, leaving 20 bases between the germline ends. Germline V lookup: CDR1 SGHRS, CDR2 YFSETQ. The CDR3 is CASSPGEGNPGYEQYF. DNA of the CDR3: TGCGCCAGCAGCCCCGGTGAGGGCAATCCAGGCTACGAGCAGTACTTC.

The chain links TRBV20-1 to TRBJ2-1; D perhaps matches TRBD2 (6 bases). V shed 6 bases and J shed 6 bases, with 15 bases lying between them. This CDR3 region has 13 residues. Germline V CDR1 and CDR2: DFQATT, SNEGSKA (reference sequence). The CDR3 nucleotides are TGCAGTGCCCCGGGAGCGGGCCGCAATGAGCAGTTCTTC. This translates into CSAPGAGRNEQFF.